This T cell receptor (beta chain) emerged from a study of blood T cell repertoires in COVID-19. On the study more broadly: The samples span acute and convalescent COVID-19 from the United States, Italy and Spain. PBMCs, B-cell-depleted T cells, or T cells were the source of the cDNA or gDNA that made up the material.

The CDR3 consists of 11 residues. Germline V gene data show CDR1 as MRHNA and CDR2 as SNTAGT. Trimming removed 7 bases from V and 5 bases from J, with 8 bases in between. In the authors' workflow: Estimation of nucleated cell counts was performed using reference gene primer amplification. Some clones are missing from TCRdb's copy, which holds only in-frame ones; the method was immunoSEQ multiplex PCR. V, J and clone size are those of that table, while D and trimming were read from the DNA. The data show some 58,000 clones, around 85% seen once. The specimen sequenced was peripheral blood. This sequence originates from a middle-aged man with acute or convalescent COVID-19. V is TRBV6-4 and J is TRBJ1-2; possibly TRBD1 for D (5 bases). The CDR3 DNA reads TGTGCCAGCATGGGGGGGTATGGCTACACCTTC. Encoded protein: CASMGGYGYTF.